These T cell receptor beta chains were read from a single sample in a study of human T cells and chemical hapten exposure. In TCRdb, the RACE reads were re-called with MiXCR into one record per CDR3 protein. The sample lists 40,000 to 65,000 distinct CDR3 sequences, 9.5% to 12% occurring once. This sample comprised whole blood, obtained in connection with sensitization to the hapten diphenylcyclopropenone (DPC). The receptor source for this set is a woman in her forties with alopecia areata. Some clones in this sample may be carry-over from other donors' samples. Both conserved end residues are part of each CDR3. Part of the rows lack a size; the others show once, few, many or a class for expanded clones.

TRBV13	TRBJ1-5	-	CASSFSRAFNQPQHF
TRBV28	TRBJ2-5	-	CASESGGAKETQYF
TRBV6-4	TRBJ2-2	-	CASSDGQGFTGELFF
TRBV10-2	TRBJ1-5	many	CASSETSLSNQPQHF
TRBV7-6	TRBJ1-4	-	CASSPRAGEVKLFF
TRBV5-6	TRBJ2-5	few	CASSSGLAPYQETQYF
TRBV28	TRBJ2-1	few	CASIGGGAYNEQFF
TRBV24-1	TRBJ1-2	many	CATSDSNAYGYTF
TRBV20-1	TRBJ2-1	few	CSAREFAGGGLNNEQFF
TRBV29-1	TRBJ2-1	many	CSASPGLAGNNEQFF
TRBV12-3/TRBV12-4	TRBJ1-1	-	CASSKSTEAFF
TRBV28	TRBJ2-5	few	CVSGRSFQETQYF
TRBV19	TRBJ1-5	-	CASSLGLHGGQPQHF
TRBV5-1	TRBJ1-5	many	CASSPTGNNQPQHF
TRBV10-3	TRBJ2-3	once	CAISALAGDTQYF
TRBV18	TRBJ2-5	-	CASSPLTGEETQYF
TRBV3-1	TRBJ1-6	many	CASSPDRGAGYSPLHF
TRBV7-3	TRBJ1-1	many	CASRQDGNTEAFF
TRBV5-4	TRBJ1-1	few	CASSLGTGQGYPEAFF
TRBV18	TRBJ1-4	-	CASSPPAEKLFF
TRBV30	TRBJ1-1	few	CAWSVREPEAFF
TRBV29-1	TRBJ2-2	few	CSGNHGLRGELFF
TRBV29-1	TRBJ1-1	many	CSVADRSNTEAFF
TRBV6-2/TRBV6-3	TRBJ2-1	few	CASSYSGPYEQFF